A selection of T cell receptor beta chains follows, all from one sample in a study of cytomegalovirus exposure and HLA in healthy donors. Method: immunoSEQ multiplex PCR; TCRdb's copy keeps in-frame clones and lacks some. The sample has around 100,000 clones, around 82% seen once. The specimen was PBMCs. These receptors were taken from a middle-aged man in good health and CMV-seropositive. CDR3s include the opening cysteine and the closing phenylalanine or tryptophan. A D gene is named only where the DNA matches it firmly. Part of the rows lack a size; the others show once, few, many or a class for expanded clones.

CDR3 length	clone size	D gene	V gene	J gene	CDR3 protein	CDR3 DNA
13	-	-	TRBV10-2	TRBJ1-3	CASQEFSGNTIYF	TGCGCCAGTCAGGAATTCTCTGGAAACACCATATATTTT
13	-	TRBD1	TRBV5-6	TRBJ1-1	CASSIDGRGTESF	TGTGCCAGCAGCATTGACGGCCGCGGGACAGAAAGTTTT
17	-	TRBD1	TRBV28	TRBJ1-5	CASWPGQGFVGNQPQHF	TGTGCCAGCTGGCCGGGACAGGGGTTCGTGGGCAATCAGCCCCAGCATTTT
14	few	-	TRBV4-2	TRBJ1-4	CASSLRGAGEKLFF	TGTGCCAGCAGCTTACGGGGGGCCGGTGAAAAACTGTTTTTT
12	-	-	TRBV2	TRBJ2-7	CASSELPLEQYF	TGTGCCAGCAGTGAGCTACCTCTCGAGCAGTACTTC
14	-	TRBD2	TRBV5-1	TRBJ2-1	CASSLGTTYNEQFF	TGCGCCAGCAGCCTAGGGACTACCTACAATGAGCAGTTCTTC
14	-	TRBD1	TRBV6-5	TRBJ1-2	CASTTTGGDNSYTF	TGTGCCAGCACCACGACAGGGGGGGATAACAGCTACACCTTC
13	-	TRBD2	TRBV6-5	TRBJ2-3	CASTIAGADTQYF	TGTGCCAGCACCATAGCGGGAGCAGATACGCAGTATTTT
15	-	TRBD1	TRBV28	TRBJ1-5	CASERWDRNNQPQHF	TGTGCCAGCGAGAGATGGGACAGGAACAATCAGCCCCAGCATTTT
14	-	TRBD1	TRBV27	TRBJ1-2	CASSHRGEDYGYTF	TGTGCCAGCAGTCACAGGGGGGAGGACTATGGCTACACCTTC
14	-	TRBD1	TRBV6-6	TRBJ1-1	CASSSRTGSTEAFF	TGTGCCAGCAGTTCCCGGACAGGGAGCACTGAAGCTTTCTTT
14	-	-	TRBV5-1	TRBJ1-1	CASSLDSMNTEAFF	TGCGCCAGCAGCTTGGACAGCATGAACACTGAAGCTTTCTTT
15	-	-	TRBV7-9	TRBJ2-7	CASSLASSPNYEQYF	TGTGCCAGCAGCTTAGCGTCTAGCCCCAACTACGAGCAGTACTTC
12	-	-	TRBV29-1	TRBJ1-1	CSVGGRNTEAFF	TGCAGCGTTGGAGGCCGGAACACTGAAGCTTTCTTT
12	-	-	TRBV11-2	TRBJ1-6	CASSFQNSPLHF	TGTGCCAGCAGCTTCCAAAATTCACCCCTCCACTTT
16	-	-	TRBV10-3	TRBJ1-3	CAISERVTVLENTIYF	TGTGCCATCAGTGAACGAGTGACCGTCCTAGAAAACACCATATATTTT
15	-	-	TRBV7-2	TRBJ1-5	CASSLATSRGQPQHF	TGTGCCAGCAGCTTAGCCACTTCCAGGGGTCAGCCCCAGCATTTT
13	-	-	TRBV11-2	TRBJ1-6	CASSLDPNSPLHF	TGTGCCAGCAGCTTAGATCCGAATTCACCCCTCCACTTT
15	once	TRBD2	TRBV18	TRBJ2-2	CASSPPSGGTGELFF	TGTGCCAGCTCACCACCTAGCGGGGGCACCGGGGAGCTGTTTTTT
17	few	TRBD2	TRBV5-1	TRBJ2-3	CASSLTSGIAGTDTQYF	TGCGCCAGCAGCTTGACTAGCGGGATAGCGGGCACAGATACGCAGTATTTT
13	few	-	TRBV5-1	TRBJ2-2	CASSPQNTGELFF	TGCGCCAGCAGCCCCCAGAACACCGGGGAGCTGTTTTTT
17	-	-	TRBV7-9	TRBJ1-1	CSSSLRNGSILNTEAFF	TGTTCCAGCAGTTTGCGAAACGGGTCGATACTGAACACTGAAGCTTTCTTT
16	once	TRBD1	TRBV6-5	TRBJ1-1	CASSYPKGQGRTEAFF	TGTGCCAGCAGTTACCCCAAGGGACAGGGAAGAACTGAAGCTTTCTTT
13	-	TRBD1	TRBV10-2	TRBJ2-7	CASHQGAVYEQYF	TGCGCCAGCCATCAGGGGGCTGTCTACGAGCAGTACTTC
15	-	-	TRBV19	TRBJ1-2	CASRPTGEVNYGYTF	TGTGCCAGCAGGCCGACCGGGGAGGTTAACTATGGCTACACCTTC
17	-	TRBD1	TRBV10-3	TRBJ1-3	CAISAPPQGAVGNTIYF	TGTGCCATCAGTGCCCCCCCACAGGGGGCTGTTGGAAACACCATATATTTT
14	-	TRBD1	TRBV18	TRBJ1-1	CASSPGTGGTEAFF	TGTGCCAGCTCACCAGGGACAGGGGGCACTGAAGCTTTCTTT
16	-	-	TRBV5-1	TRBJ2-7	CASSLSQGNLRYEQYF	TGCGCCAGCAGCTTGTCCCAGGGTAACCTTAGATACGAGCAGTACTTC
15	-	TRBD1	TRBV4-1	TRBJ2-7	CASRKSTGYIGEQYF	TGCGCCAGCAGAAAGTCGACAGGGTATATCGGCGAGCAGTACTTC
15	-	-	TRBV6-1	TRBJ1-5	CASRPGAAGNQPQHF	TGTGCCAGCAGGCCAGGGGCGGCCGGAAATCAGCCCCAGCATTTT
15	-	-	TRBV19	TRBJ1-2	CASSPAGRNLGGYTF	TGTGCCAGTAGTCCTGCGGGACGGAACCTTGGAGGCTACACCTTC
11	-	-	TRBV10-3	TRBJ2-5	CAIRGSRTQYF	TGTGCCATCAGGGGGAGTAGGACCCAGTACTTC
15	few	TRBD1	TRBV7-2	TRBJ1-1	CASRSRQGADTEAFF	TGTGCCAGCAGAAGTCGACAGGGGGCGGACACTGAAGCTTTCTTT
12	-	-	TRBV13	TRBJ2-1	CASSPQANEQFF	TGTGCCAGCAGCCCCCAAGCGAATGAGCAGTTCTTC
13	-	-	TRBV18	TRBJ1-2	CASSPMDTYGYTF	TGTGCCAGCTCACCGATGGACACCTATGGCTACACCTTC
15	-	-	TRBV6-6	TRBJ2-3	CASIDSRLPKRTQYF	TGTGCCAGCATCGATTCGAGGCTACCCAAGCGAACACAGTATTTT
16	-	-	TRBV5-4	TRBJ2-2	CASSSDHTRVAGELFF	TGTGCCAGCAGCTCAGACCATACTAGGGTCGCCGGGGAGCTGTTTTTT
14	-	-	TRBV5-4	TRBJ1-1	CASSSGAGNTEAFF	TGTGCCAGCAGCTCGGGAGCAGGGAACACTGAAGCTTTCTTT
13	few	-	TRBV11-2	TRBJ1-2	CASSPGGNSGYTF	TGTGCCAGCAGCCCCGGGGGGAATTCTGGCTACACCTTC
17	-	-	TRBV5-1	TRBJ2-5	CASIPNPNGASQETQYF	TGCGCCAGCATCCCAAATCCCAATGGGGCGAGTCAAGAGACCCAGTACTTC
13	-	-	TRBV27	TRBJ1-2	CASSLSEDYGYTF	TGTGCCAGCAGTTTATCGGAGGACTATGGCTACACCTTC
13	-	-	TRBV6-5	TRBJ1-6	CASSEVSNSPLHF	TGTGCCAGCAGTGAGGTCAGCAATTCACCCCTCCACTTT
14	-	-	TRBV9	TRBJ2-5	CASSVGGQQETQYF	TGTGCCAGCAGCGTAGGAGGTCAGCAAGAGACCCAGTACTTC
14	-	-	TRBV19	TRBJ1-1	CASSIDDLNTEAFF	TGTGCCAGTAGTATAGATGACTTGAACACTGAAGCTTTCTTT
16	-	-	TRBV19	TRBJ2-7	CASSISTGDRSYEQYF	TGTGCCAGTAGTATATCGACGGGAGATCGGTCCTACGAGCAGTACTTC
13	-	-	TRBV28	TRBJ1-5	CASRDGGGQPQHF	TGTGCCAGCAGGGATGGGGGAGGCCAGCCCCAGCATTTT
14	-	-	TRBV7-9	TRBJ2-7	CASSFSGTHYEQYF	TGTGCCAGCAGCTTCAGCGGGACACACTACGAGCAGTACTTC
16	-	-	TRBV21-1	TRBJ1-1	CASSKAEDSPNTEAFF	TGTGCCAGCAGCAAAGCGGAGGACAGTCCGAACACTGAAGCTTTCTTT
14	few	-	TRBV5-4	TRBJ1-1	CASSEDTMNTEAFF	TGTGCCAGCAGCGAGGACACGATGAACACTGAAGCTTTCTTT
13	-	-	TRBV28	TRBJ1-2	CASSWEGGRGYTF	TGTGCCAGCAGTTGGGAGGGGGGGCGTGGCTACACCTTC
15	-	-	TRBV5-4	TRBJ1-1	CASSQDSDMNTEAFF	TGTGCCAGCAGCCAGGACAGCGATATGAACACTGAAGCTTTCTTT
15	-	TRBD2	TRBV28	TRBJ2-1	CASSSSGSSYNEQFF	TGTGCCAGCAGTTCAAGCGGGAGTTCCTACAATGAGCAGTTCTTC
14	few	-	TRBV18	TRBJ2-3	CASSPGRQADTQYF	TGTGCCAGCTCGCCTGGGCGACAGGCAGATACGCAGTATTTT
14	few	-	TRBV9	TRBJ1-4	CASSVGTVNEKLFF	TGTGCCAGCAGCGTTGGGACTGTCAATGAAAAACTGTTTTTT
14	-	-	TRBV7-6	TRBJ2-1	CASSRTRVHNEQFF	TGTGCCAGCAGCCGTACTAGGGTGCACAATGAGCAGTTCTTC
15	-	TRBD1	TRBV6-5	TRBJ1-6	CASRPTGTGGSPLHF	TGTGCCAGCAGGCCAACCGGGACAGGGGGCTCACCCCTCCACTTT
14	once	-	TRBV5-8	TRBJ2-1	CASSFGQTYNEQFF	TGTGCCAGCAGCTTCGGACAGACCTACAATGAGCAGTTCTTC
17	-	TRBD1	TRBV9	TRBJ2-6	CASSVATGGSGANVLTF	TGTGCCAGCAGCGTAGCCACAGGGGGCTCTGGGGCCAACGTCCTGACTTTC
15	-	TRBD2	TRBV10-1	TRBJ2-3	CASGSSGIGPDTQYF	TGCGCCAGCGGGTCTAGCGGGATTGGTCCAGATACGCAGTATTTT
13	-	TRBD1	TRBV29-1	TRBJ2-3	CSVDRVGTDTQYF	TGCAGCGTGGACAGGGTGGGCACAGATACGCAGTATTTT